These 25 T cell receptor beta chains were sequenced from one sample in a study of technical replicates of blood from a handful of donors. Sequencing was performed with immunoSEQ multiplex PCR; in TCRdb, only in-frame clones are kept and a portion is missing. The table records tens of thousands of clones, 90% to 98% of them present only once. Sequences were obtained from T cells isolated from PBMCs. The receptor set was obtained from a human donor in good health.

The chain employs TRBV28 and TRBJ2-7; no firm D call. This CDR3 is 12 amino acids long. Trimming removed 3 bases from V and 4 bases from J, with 7 bases in between. Germline CDR1 MDHEN, CDR2 SYDVKM. CDR3 nucleotides: TGTGCCAGCAGTTTGCGAGCTTACGAGCAGTACTTC. Its translation: CASSLRAYEQYF.

This clone has only one observation. V and J are TRBV6-5 and TRBJ2-1, with a tentative D call TRBD1 (6 bases). The germline V gene has CDR1 MNHEY and CDR2 SVGAGI. Trimming removed 4 bases at V and 4 bases at J, with 14 bases between. The CDR3 has 15 amino acids. CDR3 sequence reads: CASSSTGAQYNEQFF. Written as DNA, the CDR3 is TGTGCCAGCAGTTCGACAGGTGCTCAATACAATGAGCAGTTCTTC.

The chain couples TRBV19 to TRBJ1-5; possible D gene TRBD1, 6 bases. The CDR3 sequence is 15 residues long. CDR1 LNHDA and CDR2 SQIVND come from the germline V gene (reference sequence). The V end lost 7 bases, the J end lost 7 bases, and 20 bases lay between the germline ends. The CDR3: CASTSERGGWQPQHF. DNA for the CDR3: TGTGCCAGTACCTCTGAGCGGGGGGGCTGGCAGCCCCAGCATTTT.

This sequence joins TRBV10-3 and TRBJ1-2, with 8 bases fitting TRBD1. The germline gives CDR1 ENHRY, CDR2 SYGVKD. The CDR3 has 17 amino acids. Trimming took 0 bases from V and 0 from J; bases not matched to a gene: 6. The CDR3 region has the DNA TGTGCCATCAGTGAGTCTGGACAGGGAATAACTAACTATGGCTACACCTTC. Translating it yields CAISESGQGITNYGYTF.

V is TRBV18 and J is TRBJ2-1; possibly TRBD2 for D (5 bases). This CDR3 is 13 amino acids long. V dropped 1 base and J dropped 5 bases, with 6 bases sitting between them. Germline V gives CDR1 KGHSH, CDR2 LQKENI. The CDR3 DNA reads TGTGCCAGCTCACCACTGCGGGACAATGAGCAGTTCTTC. Its translation is CASSPLRDNEQFF.

The V and J genes are TRBV4-1 and TRBJ2-3; possible D gene TRBD2, 6 bases. The germline V gene has CDR1 MGHRA and CDR2 YSYEKL. The CDR3 has 15 amino acids. The V and J ends lost 0 bases and 2 bases respectively, with 9 bases between them. The DNA of the CDR3 is TGCGCCAGCAGCCAAGACTCGCGGGACACAGATACGCAGTATTTT. Translating gives CASSQDSRDTDTQYF.

The chain recombines TRBV27 with TRBJ2-7, with D tentatively TRBD1 (6 bases). Trimming stripped 3 bases from V and 2 bases from J, with 11 bases between. CDR1 and CDR2 (germline): MNHEY, SMNVEV (reference sequence). The CDR3 consists of 14 residues. The CDR3 coding sequence is TGTGCCAGCAGTTTCAGGACAGACGCCTACGAGCAGTACTTC. It encodes CASSFRTDAYEQYF.

This clone was seen more than once but under ten times. The chain employs TRBV9 and TRBJ1-1; TRBD1 matches 10 bases. J gave up 0 bases and V 3 bases, and 5 bases lay outside the gene matches. Germline CDR1 SGDLS, CDR2 YYNGEE. This CDR3 has 16 residues. This CDR3 reads CASSATGQGLNTEAFF. CDR3 nucleotide sequence: TGTGCCAGCAGCGCGACGGGACAGGGGTTGAACACTGAAGCTTTCTTT.

The chain is built from TRBV5-1 and TRBJ2-1; D may be TRBD2 (6 bases). The CDR3 spans 15 residues. Germline V lookup: CDR1 SGHRS, CDR2 YFSETQ. V dropped 6 bases and J dropped 0 bases, with 13 bases sitting between them. The CDR3 region has the DNA TGCGCCAGCACCTTAGGACTAAGCTCCTACAATGAGCAGTTCTTC. The encoded protein is CASTLGLSSYNEQFF.

V usage is TRBV6-5 and J usage is TRBJ1-1; D gene ambiguous. The CDR3 has 15 amino acids. Trimming shortened V by 6 bases and J by 1 base, and 15 bases separated the two germline ends. CDR1 MNHEY and CDR2 SVGAGI come from the germline V gene. This chain's CDR3 is CASRETRTGNTEAFF. DNA for the CDR3: TGTGCCAGCAGGGAGACTAGGACGGGGAACACTGAAGCTTTCTTT.

This chain connects TRBV5-1 to TRBJ2-1, with a tentative D call TRBD2 (5 bases). Trimming took off 0 bases at V and 8 bases at J, with 6 bases between the two ends. Germline assignment: CDR1 SGHRS and CDR2 YFSETQ. This CDR3 contains 12 residues. The CDR3 spells CASSLVGDEQFF. Written as DNA, the CDR3 is TGCGCCAGCAGCTTGGTGGGAGATGAGCAGTTCTTC.

The V gene is TRBV11-3, the J gene TRBJ1-1; 8 bases are shared with TRBD1. Germline assignment: CDR1 SGHNT and CDR2 YENEEA. V was pared by 4 bases and J by 2 bases, with 3 bases of the junction left unmatched. The CDR3 totals 14 residues. CDR3 nucleotides: TGTGCCAGCAGCTCCAGGGGGCGAAACACTGAAGCTTTCTTT. Protein: CASSSRGRNTEAFF.

The chain carries TRBV2 and TRBJ2-5; D not certain. Germline CDR1 and CDR2: SNHLY and FYNNEI. Trimming shortened V by 3 bases and J by 3 bases, and 8 bases separated the two germline ends. The CDR3 consists of 13 residues. CDR3 bases: TGTGCCAGCAGTGATGTTAGTGAAGAGACCCAGTACTTC. Protein product: CASSDVSEETQYF.

The J gene is TRBJ2-6, the V gene TRBV2, with 9 bases matching TRBD1. This CDR3 is 16 amino acids long. V was pared by 7 bases and J by 2 bases, with 6 bases of the junction left unmatched. Germline V gives CDR1 SNHLY, CDR2 FYNNEI. Written as DNA, the CDR3 is TGTGCCAGCACCGGGACAGGGAACCCTGGGGCCAACGTCCTGACTTTC. This translates into CASTGTGNPGANVLTF.

This clone has just one count. The chain couples TRBV19 to TRBJ1-5; 10 nucleotides agree with TRBD1. CDR3 length: 16 amino acids. The germline V gene has CDR1 LNHDA and CDR2 SQIVND (reference sequence). Trimming at V came to 3 bases and at J to 4 bases, leaving 6 bases not matched to a gene. Here the CDR3 reads CASSIKTGGRNQPQHF. In DNA, the CDR3 is TGTGCCAGTAGTATTAAGACAGGGGGCAGGAATCAGCCCCAGCATTTT.

This chain connects TRBV28 to TRBJ1-1; D is possibly TRBD1 (5 bases). From germline, CDR1 is MDHEN and CDR2 SYDVKM. The CDR3 extends over 13 amino acids. The V gene lost 5 bases and the J gene lost 9 bases, with 16 bases spanning the gap. This chain's CDR3 is CASSLDLGHQAFF. DNA of the CDR3: TGTGCCAGCAGTCTGGATTTGGGGCACCAAGCTTTCTTT.

The V gene is TRBV4-1, the J gene TRBJ1-2; D might be TRBD1 (5 bases). The CDR3 has 15 residues. Trimming stripped 0 bases from V and 4 bases from J, with 12 bases between. The germline gives CDR1 MGHRA, CDR2 YSYEKL. In DNA, the CDR3 is TGCGCCAGCAGCCAAGATAGGGGCAGCTCCTATGGCTACACCTTC. Translated: CASSQDRGSSYGYTF.

V is TRBV15 and J is TRBJ2-7; TRBD1 matches 7 bases. Germline-derived CDR1 and CDR2 are LNHNV and YYDKDF (reference sequence). The CDR3 sequence is 16 residues long. Unmatched junction bases numbered 7, after V lost 0 bases and J lost 2 bases. CDR3 DNA: TGTGCCACCAGCAGAGAGAAACCGGGACAGACCTACGAGCAGTACTTC. Residues: CATSREKPGQTYEQYF.

This clone has just one count. The chain joins TRBV4-1 to TRBJ1-1, with 10 bases fitting TRBD1. V lost 1 base, J lost 11 bases, and 10 bases stayed unmatched. CDR1 and CDR2 from the germline V gene are MGHRA and YSYEKL. The CDR3 extends over 15 amino acids. CDR3 coding DNA: TGCGCCAGCAGCCAAGTATCTGACAGGGGGCGCTGGGCTTTCTTT. The encoded protein is CASSQVSDRGRWAFF.

This chain links TRBV5-4 with TRBJ2-7, with 9 bases lining up with TRBD2. The CDR3 runs 16 residues. V shed 3 bases, J shed 4 bases, and the junction held 11 bases outside the gene matches. The V gene's germline CDR1 is SGHNT and CDR2 YYREEE (reference sequence). DNA for the CDR3: TGTGCCAGCAGCTCCACGTGGGCGGGGGGGCAATACGAGCAGTACTTC. It codes for CASSSTWAGGQYEQYF.

This rearrangement joins TRBV7-9 to TRBJ2-3; 11 nucleotides line up with TRBD1. Germline values: CDR1 SEHNR, CDR2 FQNEAQ (reference sequence). Trimming cost V 4 bases and J 14 bases; bases outside gene matches: 2. The CDR3 contains 11 residues. The CDR3 nucleotides are TGTGCCAGCAGCTCCGGGACAGGGGGGTATTTT. This gives the protein CASSSGTGGYF.

The rearrangement uses TRBV4-1 and TRBJ1-5; TRBD1 aligns across 7 bases. This CDR3 region has 19 residues. Unmatched junction bases numbered 19, after V lost 3 bases and J lost 5 bases. CDR1 is MGHRA, CDR2 YSYEKL, per germline. CDR3 DNA sequence: TGCGCCAGCAGCCATTACCATTCCGGCGCTGCAGGGGGTGATCAGCCCCAGCATTTT. This gives the protein CASSHYHSGAAGGDQPQHF.

The chain combines TRBV7-9 with TRBJ2-2; 11 positions agree with TRBD1. CDR1 and CDR2 from the germline V gene are SEHNR and FQNEAQ (reference sequence). V was clipped by 5 bases and J by 4 bases; unmatched bases: 9. The CDR3 loop spans 17 amino acids. The CDR3 region is CASSSGQGADGTGELFF. The CDR3 coding sequence is TGTGCCAGCAGCAGCGGACAGGGGGCAGATGGCACCGGGGAGCTGTTTTTT.

The chain recombines TRBV6-6 with TRBJ2-1; 9 bases agree with TRBD1. CDR3 size: 15 residues. Per germline, CDR1 MNHNY and CDR2 SVGAGI (reference sequence). V trimming: 0 bases; J trimming: 7 bases; junction bases outside the gene matches: 4. Here the CDR3 reads CASSYSRTGENEQFF. For the CDR3, the DNA is TGTGCCAGCAGTTACTCCCGGACAGGGGAAAATGAGCAGTTCTTC.

The J gene is TRBJ2-3, the V gene TRBV12-5; 8 bases match TRBD2. This CDR3 region has 15 residues. Per the germline V gene, CDR1 is LGHNT and CDR2 is FRNRAP. The J segment lost 4 bases and the V segment lost 7 bases, leaving 10 bases of the junction unmatched. The CDR3 bases are TGTGCTAGTGCCCCGCCGGGGGGGCGGGCAGATACGCAGTATTTT. As protein: CASAPPGGRADTQYF.